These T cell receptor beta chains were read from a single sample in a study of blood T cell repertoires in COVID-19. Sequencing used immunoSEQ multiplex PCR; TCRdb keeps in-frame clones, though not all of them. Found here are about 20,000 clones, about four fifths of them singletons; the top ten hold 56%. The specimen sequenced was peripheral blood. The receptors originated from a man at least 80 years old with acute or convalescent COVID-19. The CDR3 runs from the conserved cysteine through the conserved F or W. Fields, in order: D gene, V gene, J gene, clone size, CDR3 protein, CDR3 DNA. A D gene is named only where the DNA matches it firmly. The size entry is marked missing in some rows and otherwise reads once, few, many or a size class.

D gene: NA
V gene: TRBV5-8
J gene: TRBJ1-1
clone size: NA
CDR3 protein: CASSPYRKRTEAFF
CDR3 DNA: TGTGCCAGCAGCCCCTACAGGAAAAGGACTGAAGCTTTCTTT

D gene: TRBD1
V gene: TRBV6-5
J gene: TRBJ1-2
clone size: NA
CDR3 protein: CASRTPGQGAYGYTF
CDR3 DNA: TGTGCCAGCAGAACCCCGGGACAGGGGGCTTATGGCTACACCTTC

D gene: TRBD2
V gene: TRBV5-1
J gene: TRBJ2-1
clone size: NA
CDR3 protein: CASNSAMGLAYNEQFF
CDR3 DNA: TGCGCCAGCAACTCGGCCATGGGACTAGCTTACAATGAGCAGTTCTTC

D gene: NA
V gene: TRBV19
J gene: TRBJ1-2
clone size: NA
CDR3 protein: CASSIDLSFYGYTF
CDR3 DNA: TGTGCCAGTAGTATAGATCTGTCTTTCTATGGCTACACCTTC

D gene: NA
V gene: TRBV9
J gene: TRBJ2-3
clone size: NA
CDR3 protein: CASSVGPGWADTQYF
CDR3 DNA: TGTGCCAGCAGCGTAGGTCCAGGCTGGGCAGATACGCAGTATTTT

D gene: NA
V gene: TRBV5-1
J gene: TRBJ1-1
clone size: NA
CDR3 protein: CASSSGHIEGEAFF
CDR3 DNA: TGCGCCAGCAGCTCGGGACACATAGAAGGTGAAGCTTTCTTT

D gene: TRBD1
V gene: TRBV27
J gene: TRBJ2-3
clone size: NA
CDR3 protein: CATGQGISTDTQYF
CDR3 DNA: TGTGCCACGGGACAGGGGATTTCAACAGATACGCAGTATTTT

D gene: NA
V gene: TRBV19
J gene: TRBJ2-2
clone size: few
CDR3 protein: CASSETGLGTGELFF
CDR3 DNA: TGTGCCAGTAGTGAAACAGGGTTGGGCACCGGGGAGCTGTTTTTT

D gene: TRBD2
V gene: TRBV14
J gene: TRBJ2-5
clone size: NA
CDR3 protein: CASSLKPGLAQETQYF
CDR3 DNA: TGTGCCAGCAGCTTAAAACCTGGACTAGCACAAGAGACCCAGTACTTC

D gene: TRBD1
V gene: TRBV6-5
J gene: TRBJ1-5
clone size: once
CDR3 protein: CASTNTGGDQPQHF
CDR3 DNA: TGTGCCAGCACTAATACAGGGGGGGATCAGCCCCAGCATTTT

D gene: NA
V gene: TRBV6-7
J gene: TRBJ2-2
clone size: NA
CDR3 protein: CASSSEDRNTGELFF
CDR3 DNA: TGTGCCAGCAGTTCAGAGGACAGAAACACCGGGGAGCTGTTTTTT

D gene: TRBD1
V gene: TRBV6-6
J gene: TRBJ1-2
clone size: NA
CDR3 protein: CASSPMVSRDRVAGYTF
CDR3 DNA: TGTGCCAGCAGTCCTATGGTTTCTCGGGACAGGGTGGCTGGCTACACCTTC

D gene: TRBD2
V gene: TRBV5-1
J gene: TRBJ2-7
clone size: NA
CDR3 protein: CASSAGVGIHEQYF
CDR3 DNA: TGCGCCAGCAGCGCGGGGGTGGGGATCCACGAGCAGTACTTC

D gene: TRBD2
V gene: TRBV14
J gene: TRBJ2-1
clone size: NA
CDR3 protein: CASSRKIAGGSYNEQFF
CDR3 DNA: TGTGCCAGCAGCCGAAAAATAGCGGGAGGCTCCTACAATGAGCAGTTCTTC

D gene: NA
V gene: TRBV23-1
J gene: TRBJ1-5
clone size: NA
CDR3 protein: CASSQPGDSNQPQHF
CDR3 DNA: TGCGCCAGCAGTCAACCCGGGGATAGCAATCAGCCCCAGCATTTT

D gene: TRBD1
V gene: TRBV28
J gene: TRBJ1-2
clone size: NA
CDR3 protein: CASKPGRQGVFGGYTF
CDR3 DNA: TGTGCCAGTAAACCAGGGAGACAGGGGGTATTTGGGGGCTACACCTTC

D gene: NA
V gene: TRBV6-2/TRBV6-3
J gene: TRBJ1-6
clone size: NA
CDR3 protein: CASSYRSAQENSPLHF
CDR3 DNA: TGTGCCAGCAGTTACCGGTCCGCACAGGAAAATTCACCCCTCCACTTT

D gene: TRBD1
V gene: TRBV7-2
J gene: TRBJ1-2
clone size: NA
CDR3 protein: CASSLDRAYYGYTF
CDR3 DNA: TGTGCCAGCAGCTTGGACAGGGCCTACTATGGCTACACCTTC

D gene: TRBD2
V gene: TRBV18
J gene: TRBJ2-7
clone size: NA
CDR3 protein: CASSLGTSGRNYEQYF
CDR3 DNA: TGTGCCAGCTCCCTTGGGACTAGCGGGAGAAACTACGAGCAGTACTTC

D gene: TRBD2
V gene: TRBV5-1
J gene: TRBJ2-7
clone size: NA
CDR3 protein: CASRSGTTAYEQYF
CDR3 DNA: TGCGCCAGCCGCTCCGGGACTACGGCCTACGAGCAGTACTTC

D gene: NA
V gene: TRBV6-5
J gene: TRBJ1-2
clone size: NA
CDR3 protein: CASSYSDHMRGYTF
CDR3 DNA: TGTGCCAGCAGTTACTCCGACCATATGCGGGGCTACACCTTC

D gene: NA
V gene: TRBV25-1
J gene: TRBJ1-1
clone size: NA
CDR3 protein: CASSEYPGEAFF
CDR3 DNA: TGTGCCAGCAGTGAATATCCGGGGGAAGCTTTCTTT

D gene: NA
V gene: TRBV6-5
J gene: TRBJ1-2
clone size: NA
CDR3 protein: CASSYSPNYGYTF
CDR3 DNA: TGTGCCAGCAGTTATAGTCCGAACTATGGCTACACCTTC

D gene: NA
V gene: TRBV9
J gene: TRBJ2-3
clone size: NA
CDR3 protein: CASSVSPTSPDTQYF
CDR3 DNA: TGTGCCAGCAGCGTATCCCCGACTAGTCCAGATACGCAGTATTTT

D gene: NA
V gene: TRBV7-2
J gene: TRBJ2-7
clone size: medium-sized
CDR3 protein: CASSLVAPRLGSLYEQYF
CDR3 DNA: TGTGCCAGCAGCTTAGTAGCGCCCAGACTGGGCAGCCTTTACGAGCAGTACTTC

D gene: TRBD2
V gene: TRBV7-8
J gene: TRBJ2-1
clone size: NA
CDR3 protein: CASRPGLAGTSSYNEQFF
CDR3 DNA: TGTGCCAGCAGGCCGGGACTAGCGGGGACGAGCTCCTACAATGAGCAGTTCTTC

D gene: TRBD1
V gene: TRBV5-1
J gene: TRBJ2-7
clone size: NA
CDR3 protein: CASSRQGPYEQYF
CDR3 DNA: TGCGCCAGCAGCCGACAGGGCCCCTACGAGCAGTACTTC

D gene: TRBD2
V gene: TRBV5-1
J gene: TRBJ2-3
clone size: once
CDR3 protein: CASSRTSGRMDTQYF
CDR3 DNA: TGCGCCAGCAGCCGGACTAGCGGGAGGATGGATACGCAGTATTTT

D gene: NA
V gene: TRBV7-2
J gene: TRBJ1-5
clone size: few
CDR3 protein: CASSKRQSNNQPQHF
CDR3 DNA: TGTGCCAGCAGCAAGAGACAGTCCAATAATCAGCCCCAGCATTTT

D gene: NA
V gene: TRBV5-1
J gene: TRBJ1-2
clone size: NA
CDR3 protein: CASSLGQGSYGYTF
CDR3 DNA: TGCGCCAGCAGCTTGGGGCAGGGGAGCTATGGCTACACCTTC

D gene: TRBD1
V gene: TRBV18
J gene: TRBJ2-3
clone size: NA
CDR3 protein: CASSPPGTASTDTQYF
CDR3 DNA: TGTGCCAGCTCCCCACCGGGGACAGCGAGCACAGATACGCAGTATTTT

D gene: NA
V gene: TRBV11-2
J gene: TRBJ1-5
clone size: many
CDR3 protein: CASSLAGSNQPQHF
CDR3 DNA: TGTGCCAGCAGCTTAGCAGGTAGCAATCAGCCCCAGCATTTT

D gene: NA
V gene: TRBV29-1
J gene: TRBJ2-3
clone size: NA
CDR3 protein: CSVEAGAFRSTDTQYF
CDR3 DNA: TGCAGCGTTGAAGCGGGAGCTTTCAGAAGCACAGATACGCAGTATTTT

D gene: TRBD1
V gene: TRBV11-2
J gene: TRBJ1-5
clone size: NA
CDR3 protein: CASSLGTGVDQPQHF
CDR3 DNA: TGTGCCAGCAGCTTAGGAACAGGGGTCGATCAGCCCCAGCATTTT

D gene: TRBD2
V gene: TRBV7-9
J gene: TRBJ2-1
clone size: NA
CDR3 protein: CASSSGLVYNEQFF
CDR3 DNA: TGTGCCAGCAGCTCAGGACTAGTCTACAATGAGCAGTTCTTC

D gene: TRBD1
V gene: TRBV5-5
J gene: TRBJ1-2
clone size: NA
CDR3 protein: CASTDDRGPAADYTF
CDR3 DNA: TGTGCCAGCACCGATGACAGGGGGCCTGCCGCTGACTACACCTTC

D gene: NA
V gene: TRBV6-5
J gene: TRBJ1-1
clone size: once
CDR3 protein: CASTHREIGAFF
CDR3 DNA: TGTGCCAGCACACACAGGGAAATTGGAGCTTTCTTT

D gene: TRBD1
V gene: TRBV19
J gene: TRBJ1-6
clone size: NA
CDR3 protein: CASSPWTGSSYNSPLHF
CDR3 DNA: TGTGCCAGTAGTCCCTGGACAGGGAGCTCCTATAATTCACCCCTCCACTTT

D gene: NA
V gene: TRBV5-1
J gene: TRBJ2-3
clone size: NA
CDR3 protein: CASSTGRTDTQYF
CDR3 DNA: TGCGCCAGCAGCACCGGGAGAACAGATACGCAGTATTTT

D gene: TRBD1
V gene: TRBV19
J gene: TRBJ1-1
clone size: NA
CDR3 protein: CASMRDRGNTEAFF
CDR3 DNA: TGTGCCAGTATGCGGGACAGGGGGAACACTGAAGCTTTCTTT

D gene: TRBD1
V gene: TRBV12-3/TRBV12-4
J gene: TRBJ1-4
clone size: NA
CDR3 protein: CASRGTVNEKLFF
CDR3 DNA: TGTGCCAGCAGGGGGACAGTCAATGAAAAACTGTTTTTT

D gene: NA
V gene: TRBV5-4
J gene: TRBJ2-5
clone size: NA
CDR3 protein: CASSPVGETQYF
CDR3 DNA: TGTGCCAGCAGCCCGGTCGGGGAGACCCAGTACTTC

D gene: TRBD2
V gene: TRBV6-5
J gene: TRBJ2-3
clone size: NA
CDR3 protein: CASRLAGSTDTQYF
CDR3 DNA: TGTGCCAGCAGGCTAGCGGGAAGCACAGATACGCAGTATTTT

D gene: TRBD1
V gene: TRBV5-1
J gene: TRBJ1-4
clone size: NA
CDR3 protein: CASSSADRGFEKLFF
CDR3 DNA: TGCGCCAGCAGCTCGGCCGACAGGGGATTTGAAAAACTGTTTTTT

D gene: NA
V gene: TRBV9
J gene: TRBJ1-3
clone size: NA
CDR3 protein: CASSVSGRRNTIYF
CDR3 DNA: TGTGCCAGCAGCGTGTCAGGGAGGAGGAACACCATATATTTT

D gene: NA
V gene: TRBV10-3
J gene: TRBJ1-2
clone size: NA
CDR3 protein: CAIRPTGTHNGYTF
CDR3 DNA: TGTGCCATCAGGCCCACCGGGACACATAATGGCTACACCTTC

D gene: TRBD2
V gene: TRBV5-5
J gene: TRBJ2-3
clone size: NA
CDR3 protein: CASSAVAGYNSDTQYF
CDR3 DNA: TGTGCCAGCAGCGCGGTAGCGGGGTATAACTCAGATACGCAGTATTTT

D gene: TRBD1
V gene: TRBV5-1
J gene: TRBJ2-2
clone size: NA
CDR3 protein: CASGGTGNTGELFF
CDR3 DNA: TGCGCCAGCGGGGGGACAGGGAACACCGGGGAGCTGTTTTTT

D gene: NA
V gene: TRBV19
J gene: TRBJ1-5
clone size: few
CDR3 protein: CASSIDTGYQPQHF
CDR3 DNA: TGTGCCAGTAGTATCGACACGGGATATCAGCCCCAGCATTTT

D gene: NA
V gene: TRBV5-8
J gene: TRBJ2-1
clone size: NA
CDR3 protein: CASSSILYNEQFF
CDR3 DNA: TGTGCCAGCAGCTCGATACTGTACAATGAGCAGTTCTTC

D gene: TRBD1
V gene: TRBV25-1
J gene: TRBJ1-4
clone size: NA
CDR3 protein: CASSDTGGPEKLFF
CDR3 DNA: TGTGCCAGCAGTGATACAGGGGGTCCAGAAAAACTGTTTTTT